The clone carrying this T cell receptor (beta chain) was seen at least ten times. This sample was included in a study of T cells in Graves' hyperthyroidism and ophthalmopathy. Study overall: Sampling of peripheral blood happened at initial diagnosis, prior to any treatment.

Cells are PBMCs isolated from 10 ml of fresh blood. Trimming shortened V by 8 bases and J by 8 bases, and 12 bases separated the two germline ends. The CDR3 covers 12 residues. TCR beta CDR3 region amplification was performed from RNA transcripts. The HTBI primer set was used in a first-round RT-PCR of the TCR CDR3. TCRdb reprocessed the multiplex PCR reads via MiXCR and lists one record per CDR3 protein. The sample has approximately 720,000 distinct CDR3 sequences, about 19% seen once. The V call is TRBV12-3 or TRBV12-4, the J call TRBJ1-4; D gene unclear. The receptor was derived from a woman in her fifties or sixties with Graves' hyperthyroidism that later progressed to Graves' ophthalmopathy. Sequenced sample: blood. CDR3 amino acids: CASRKEQEKLFF. The CDR3 bases are TGTGCCAGCCGCAAAGAACAGGAAAAACTGTTTTTT.